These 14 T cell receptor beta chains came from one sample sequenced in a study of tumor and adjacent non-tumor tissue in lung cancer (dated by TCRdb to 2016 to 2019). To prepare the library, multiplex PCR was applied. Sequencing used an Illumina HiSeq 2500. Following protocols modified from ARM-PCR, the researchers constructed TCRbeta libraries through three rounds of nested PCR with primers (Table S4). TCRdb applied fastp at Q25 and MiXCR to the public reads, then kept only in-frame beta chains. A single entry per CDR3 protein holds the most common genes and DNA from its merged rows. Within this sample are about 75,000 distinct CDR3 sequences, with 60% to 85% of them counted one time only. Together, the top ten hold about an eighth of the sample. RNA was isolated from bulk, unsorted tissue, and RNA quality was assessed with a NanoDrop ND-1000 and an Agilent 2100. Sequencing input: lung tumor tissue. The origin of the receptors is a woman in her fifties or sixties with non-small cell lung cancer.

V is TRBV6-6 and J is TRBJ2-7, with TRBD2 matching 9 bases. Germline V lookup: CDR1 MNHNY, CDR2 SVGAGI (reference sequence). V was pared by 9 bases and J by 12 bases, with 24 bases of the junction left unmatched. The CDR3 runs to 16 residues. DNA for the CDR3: TGTGCCAGTATAACTCAACCCGGGACTAGCTGTTATGTGTGGTACTTC. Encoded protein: CASITQPGTSCYVWYF.

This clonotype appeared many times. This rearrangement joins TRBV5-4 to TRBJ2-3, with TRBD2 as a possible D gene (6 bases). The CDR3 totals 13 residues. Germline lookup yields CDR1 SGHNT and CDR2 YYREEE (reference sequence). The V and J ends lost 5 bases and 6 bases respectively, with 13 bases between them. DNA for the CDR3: TGTGCCAGCAGGTCCCGGGGGTCGGATACGCAGTATTTT. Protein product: CASRSRGSDTQYF.

CDR3 DNA: TGCGCCATTAGAGGAGCGGGGAAGACCGGGGAGCTGTTTTTT. Translation gives CAIRGAGKTGELFF. The chain uses TRBV4-1 and TRBJ2-2, with 7 positions matching TRBD2. Germline CDR1 is MGHRA and CDR2 is YSYEKL. The V gene end was trimmed by 10 bases and the J gene end by 5 bases; junction bases not matched to a gene: 10. The CDR3 has 14 residues.

CDR3 protein: CASSRAPRYF. Here the CDR3 DNA reads TGTGCCAGCAGCCGAGCTCCCCGATACTTC. The chain carries TRBV7-8 and TRBJ2-5; no clear D. Trimming pared 5 bases from V and 14 bases from J, leaving 12 bases between. Germline assignment: CDR1 SGHVS and CDR2 FQNEAQ. This CDR3 region has 10 residues.

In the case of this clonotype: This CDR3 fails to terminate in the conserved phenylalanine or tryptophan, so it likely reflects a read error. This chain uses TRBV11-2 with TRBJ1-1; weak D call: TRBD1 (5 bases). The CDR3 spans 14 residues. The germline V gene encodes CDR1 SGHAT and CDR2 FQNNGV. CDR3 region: CVSSFLDRGTEAFS. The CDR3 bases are TGTGTTAGCAGCTTCCTTGACAGAGGGACTGAAGCTTTCTCT.

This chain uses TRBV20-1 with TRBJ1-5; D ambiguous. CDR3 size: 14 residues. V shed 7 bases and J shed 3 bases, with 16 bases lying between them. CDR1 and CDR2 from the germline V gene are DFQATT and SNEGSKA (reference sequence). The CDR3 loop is CSGGPPRDNQPQHF. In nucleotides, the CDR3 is TGCAGTGGAGGGCCGCCCCGTGACAATCAGCCCCAGCATTTT.

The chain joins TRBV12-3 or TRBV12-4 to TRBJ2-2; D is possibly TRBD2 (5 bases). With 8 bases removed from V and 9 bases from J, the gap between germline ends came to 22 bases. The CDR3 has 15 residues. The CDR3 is CASRFSTGCTRELFF. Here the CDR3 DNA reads TGTGCCAGCCGGTTCAGTACGGGATGTACCAGGGAGCTGTTTTTT.

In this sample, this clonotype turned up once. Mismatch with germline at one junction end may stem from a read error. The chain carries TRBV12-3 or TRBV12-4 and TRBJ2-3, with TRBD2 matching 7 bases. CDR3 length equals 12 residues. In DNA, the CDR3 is TGTGCCACGCGGGAGCAGACAGATTCGCAGTATTTT. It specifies CATREQTDSQYF.

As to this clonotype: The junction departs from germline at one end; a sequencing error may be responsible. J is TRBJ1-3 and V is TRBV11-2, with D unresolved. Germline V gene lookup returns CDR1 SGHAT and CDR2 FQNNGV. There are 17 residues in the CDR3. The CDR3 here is CVSSFSFDRISGNTIYF. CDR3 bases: TGTGTCAGCAGTTTCTCTTTCGACCGAATCTCTGGAAACACCATATATTTT.

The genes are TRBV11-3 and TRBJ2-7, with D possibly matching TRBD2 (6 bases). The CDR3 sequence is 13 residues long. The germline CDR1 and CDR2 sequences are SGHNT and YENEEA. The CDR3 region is CISSLRRGYEQYF. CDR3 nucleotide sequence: TGTATCAGTAGCTTGAGGAGGGGCTACGAGCAGTACTTC.

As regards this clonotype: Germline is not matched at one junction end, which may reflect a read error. CDR3 in DNA: TGTGCCAACAGCTTAGACAGGTGTAATTCATCCCTCCACTTT. As protein: CANSLDRCNSSLHF. The rearrangement uses TRBV11-2 and TRBJ1-6, with D perhaps matching TRBD1 (6 bases). CDR1 and CDR2 (germline): SGHAT, FQNNGV. The CDR3 is made up of 14 amino acids.

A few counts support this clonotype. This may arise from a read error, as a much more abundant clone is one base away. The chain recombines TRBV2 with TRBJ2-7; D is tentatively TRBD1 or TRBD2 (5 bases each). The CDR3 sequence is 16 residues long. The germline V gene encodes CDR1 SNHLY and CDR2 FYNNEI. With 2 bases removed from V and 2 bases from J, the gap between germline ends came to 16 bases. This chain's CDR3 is CASSENVGERPYEQYF. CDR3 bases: TGTGCCAGCAGTGAAAATGTGGGGGAACGGCCCTACGAGCAGTACTTC.

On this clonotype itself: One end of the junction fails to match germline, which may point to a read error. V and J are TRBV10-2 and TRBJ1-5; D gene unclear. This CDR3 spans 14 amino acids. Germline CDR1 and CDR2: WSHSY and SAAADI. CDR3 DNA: TGCGCCAGCAGTGGGGCTGGTGCGCAGCAGCCCCAACAATTT. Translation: CASSGAGAQQPQQF.

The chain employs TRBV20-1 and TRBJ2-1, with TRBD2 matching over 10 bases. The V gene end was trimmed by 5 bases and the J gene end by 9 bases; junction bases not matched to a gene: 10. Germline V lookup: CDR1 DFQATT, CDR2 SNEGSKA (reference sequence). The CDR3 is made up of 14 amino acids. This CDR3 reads CSAGMASGSGEQFF. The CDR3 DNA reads TGCAGTGCTGGAATGGCTAGCGGGAGTGGTGAGCAGTTCTTC.